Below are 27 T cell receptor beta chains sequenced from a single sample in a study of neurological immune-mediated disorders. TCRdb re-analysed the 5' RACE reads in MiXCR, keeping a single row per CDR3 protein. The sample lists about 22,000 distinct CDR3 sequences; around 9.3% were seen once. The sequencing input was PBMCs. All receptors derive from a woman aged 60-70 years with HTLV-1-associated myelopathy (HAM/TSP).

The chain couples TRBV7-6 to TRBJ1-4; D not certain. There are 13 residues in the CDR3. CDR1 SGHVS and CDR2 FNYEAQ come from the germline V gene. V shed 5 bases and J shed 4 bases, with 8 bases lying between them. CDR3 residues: CASSLNSNEKLFF. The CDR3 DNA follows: TGTGCCAGCAGCCTCAACAGTAATGAAAAACTGTTTTTT.

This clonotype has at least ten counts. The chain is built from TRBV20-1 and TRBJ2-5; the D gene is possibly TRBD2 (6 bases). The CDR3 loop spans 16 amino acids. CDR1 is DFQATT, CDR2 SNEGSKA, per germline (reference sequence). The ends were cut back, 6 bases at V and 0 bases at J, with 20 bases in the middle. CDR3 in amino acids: CSAAPSSVTYQETQYF. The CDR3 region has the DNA TGCAGTGCCGCCCCCTCTAGCGTCACTTACCAAGAGACCCAGTACTTC.

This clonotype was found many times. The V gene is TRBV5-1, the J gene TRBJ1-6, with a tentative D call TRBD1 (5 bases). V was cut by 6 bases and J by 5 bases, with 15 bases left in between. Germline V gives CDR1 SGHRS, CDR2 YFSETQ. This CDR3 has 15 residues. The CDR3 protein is CASNRDGLDNSPLHF. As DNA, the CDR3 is TGCGCCAGCAATAGGGACGGGTTGGATAATTCACCCCTCCACTTT.

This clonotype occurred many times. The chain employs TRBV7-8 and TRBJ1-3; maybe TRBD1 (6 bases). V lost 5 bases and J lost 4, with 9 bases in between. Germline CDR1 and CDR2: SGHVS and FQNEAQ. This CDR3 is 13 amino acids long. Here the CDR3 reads CASSRTEGNTIYF. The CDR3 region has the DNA TGTGCCAGCAGCCGGACAGAAGGAAACACCATATATTTT.

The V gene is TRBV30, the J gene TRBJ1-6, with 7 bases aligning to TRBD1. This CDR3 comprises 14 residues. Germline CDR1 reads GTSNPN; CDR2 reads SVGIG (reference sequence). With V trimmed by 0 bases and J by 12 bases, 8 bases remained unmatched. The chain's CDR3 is CAWSVVNRGKPLHF. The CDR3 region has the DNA TGTGCCTGGAGTGTGGTAAACAGGGGTAAACCCCTCCACTTT.

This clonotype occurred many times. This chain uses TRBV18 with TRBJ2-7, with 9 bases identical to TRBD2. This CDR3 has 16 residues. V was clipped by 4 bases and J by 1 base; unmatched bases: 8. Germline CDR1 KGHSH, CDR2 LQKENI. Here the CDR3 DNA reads TGTGCCAGCTCACAGCTAGCGGGACCACTTTCCTACGAGCAGTACTTC. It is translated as CASSQLAGPLSYEQYF.

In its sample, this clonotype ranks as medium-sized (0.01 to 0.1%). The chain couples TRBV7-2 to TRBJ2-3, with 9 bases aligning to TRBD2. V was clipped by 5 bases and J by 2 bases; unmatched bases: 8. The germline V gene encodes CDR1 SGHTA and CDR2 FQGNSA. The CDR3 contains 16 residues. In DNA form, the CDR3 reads TGTGCCAGCAGCCCTTGGGGCGGGGGGGCCACAGATACGCAGTATTTT. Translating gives CASSPWGGGATDTQYF.

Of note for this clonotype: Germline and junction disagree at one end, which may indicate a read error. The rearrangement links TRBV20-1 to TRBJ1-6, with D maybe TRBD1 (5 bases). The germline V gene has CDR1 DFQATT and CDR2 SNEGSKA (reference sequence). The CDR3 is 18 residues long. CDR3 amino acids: CIARGDTGGVSYNSPLHF. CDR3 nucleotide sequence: TGCATTGCTAGAGGGGATACGGGAGGTGTCTCCTATAATTCACCCCTCCACTTT.

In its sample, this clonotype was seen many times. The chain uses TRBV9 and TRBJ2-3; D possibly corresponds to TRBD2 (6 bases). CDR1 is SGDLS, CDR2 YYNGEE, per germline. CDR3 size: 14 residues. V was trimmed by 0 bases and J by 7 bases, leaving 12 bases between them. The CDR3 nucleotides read TGTGCCAGCAGCGTAGACGGGACTTCGTATACGCAGTATTTT. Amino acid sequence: CASSVDGTSYTQYF.

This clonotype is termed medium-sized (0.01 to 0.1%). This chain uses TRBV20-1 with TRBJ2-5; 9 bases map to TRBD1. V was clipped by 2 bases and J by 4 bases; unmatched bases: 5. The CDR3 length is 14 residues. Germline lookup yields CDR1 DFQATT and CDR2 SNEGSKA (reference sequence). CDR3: CSARKTGGIETQYF. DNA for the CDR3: TGCAGTGCTAGAAAGACAGGGGGGATAGAGACCCAGTACTTC.

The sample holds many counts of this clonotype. The CDR3 reads CASSLYRQGFDNSKNIQYF. CDR3 nucleotides: TGTGCCAGCAGCCTATACAGACAGGGCTTCGACAATTCTAAAAACATTCAGTACTTC. The chain employs TRBV7-8 and TRBJ2-4; 7 nucleotides align to TRBD1. CDR1 and CDR2 (germline): SGHVS, FQNEAQ. The V gene end was trimmed by 5 bases and the J gene end by 4 bases; junction bases not matched to a gene: 20. The CDR3 is 19 amino acids.

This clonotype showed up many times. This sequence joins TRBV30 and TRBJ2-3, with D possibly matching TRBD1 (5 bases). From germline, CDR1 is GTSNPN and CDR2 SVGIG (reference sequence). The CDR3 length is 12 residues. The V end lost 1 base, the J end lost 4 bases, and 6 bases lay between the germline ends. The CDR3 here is CAWSGTSDTQYF. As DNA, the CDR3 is TGTGCCTGGAGTGGGACATCAGATACGCAGTATTTT.

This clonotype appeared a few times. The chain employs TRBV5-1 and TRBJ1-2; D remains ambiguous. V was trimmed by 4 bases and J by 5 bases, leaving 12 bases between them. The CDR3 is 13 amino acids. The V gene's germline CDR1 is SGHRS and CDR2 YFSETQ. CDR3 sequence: CASSGTGLYGYTF. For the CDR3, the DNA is TGCGCCAGCAGCGGAACGGGGTTATATGGCTACACCTTC.

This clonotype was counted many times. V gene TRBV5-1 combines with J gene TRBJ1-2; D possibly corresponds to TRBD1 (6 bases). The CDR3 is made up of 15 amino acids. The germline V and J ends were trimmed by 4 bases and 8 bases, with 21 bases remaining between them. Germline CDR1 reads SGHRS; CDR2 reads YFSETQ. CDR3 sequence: CASSPTARDNNGYTF. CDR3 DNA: TGCGCCAGCAGCCCCACCGCCCGGGACAACAACGGCTACACCTTC.

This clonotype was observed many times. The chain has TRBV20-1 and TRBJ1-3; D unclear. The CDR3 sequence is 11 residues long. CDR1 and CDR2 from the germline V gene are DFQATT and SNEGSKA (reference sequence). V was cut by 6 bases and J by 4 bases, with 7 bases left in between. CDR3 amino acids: CSAPTGNTIYF. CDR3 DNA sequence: TGCAGTGCCCCTACCGGAAACACCATATATTTT.

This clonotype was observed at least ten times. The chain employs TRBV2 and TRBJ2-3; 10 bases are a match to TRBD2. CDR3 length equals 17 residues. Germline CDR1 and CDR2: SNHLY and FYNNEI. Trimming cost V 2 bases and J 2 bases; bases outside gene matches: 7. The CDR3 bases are TGTGCCAGCAGTGAAAGGGCTAGCGGGGGCCCCACAGATACGCAGTATTTT. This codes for CASSERASGGPTDTQYF. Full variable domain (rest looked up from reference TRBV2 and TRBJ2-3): EPEVTQTPSHQVTQMGQEVILRCVPISNHLYFYWYRQILGQKVEFLVSFYNNEISEKSEIFDDQFSVERPDGSNFTLKIRSTKLEDSAMYFCASSERASGGPTDTQYFGPGTRLTVL.

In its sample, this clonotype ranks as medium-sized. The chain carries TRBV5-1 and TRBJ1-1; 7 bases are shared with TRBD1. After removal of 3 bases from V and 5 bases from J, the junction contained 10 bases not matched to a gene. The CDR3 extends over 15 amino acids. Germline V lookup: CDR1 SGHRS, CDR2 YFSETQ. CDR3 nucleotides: TGCGCCAGCAGCTCTCAGGGGGGAGTTGGAACTGAAGCTTTCTTT. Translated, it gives CASSSQGGVGTEAFF. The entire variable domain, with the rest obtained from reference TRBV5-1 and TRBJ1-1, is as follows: KAGVTQTPRYLIKTRGQQVTLSCSPISGHRSVSWYQQTPGQGLQFLFEYFSETQRNKGNFPGRFSGRQFSNSRSEMNVSTLELGDSALYLCASSSQGGVGTEAFFGQGTRLTVV.

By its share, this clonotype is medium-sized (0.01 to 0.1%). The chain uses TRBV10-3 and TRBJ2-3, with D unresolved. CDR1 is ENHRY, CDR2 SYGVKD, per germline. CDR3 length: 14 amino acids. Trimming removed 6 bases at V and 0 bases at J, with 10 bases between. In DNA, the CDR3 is TGTGCCATCAGCGAGGCGTATAGCACAGATACGCAGTATTTT. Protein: CAISEAYSTDTQYF.

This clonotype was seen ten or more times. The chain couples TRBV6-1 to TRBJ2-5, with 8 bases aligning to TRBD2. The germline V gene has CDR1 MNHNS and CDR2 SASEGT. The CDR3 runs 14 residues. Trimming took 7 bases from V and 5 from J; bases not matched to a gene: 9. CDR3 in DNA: TGTGCCAGCACAAACGGGGGGGCCATCGAGACCCAGTACTTC. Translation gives CASTNGGAIETQYF.

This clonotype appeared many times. This chain's CDR3 is CASSFRRYGYTF. CDR3 nucleotides: TGCGCCAGCAGCTTCCGGCGTTATGGCTACACCTTC. The V call is TRBV5-1, the J call TRBJ1-2; D call uncertain. V was trimmed by 2 bases and J by 5 bases, leaving 7 bases between them. CDR3 size: 12 residues. Per germline, CDR1 SGHRS and CDR2 YFSETQ.

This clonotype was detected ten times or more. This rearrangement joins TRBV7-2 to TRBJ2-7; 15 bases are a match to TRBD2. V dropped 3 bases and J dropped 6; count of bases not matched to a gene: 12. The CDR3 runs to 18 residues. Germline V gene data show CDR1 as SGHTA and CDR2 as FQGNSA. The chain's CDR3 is CASSLDGTSGGLLSEQYF. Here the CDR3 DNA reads TGTGCCAGCAGCTTGGACGGGACTAGCGGGGGGCTGTTATCCGAGCAGTACTTC. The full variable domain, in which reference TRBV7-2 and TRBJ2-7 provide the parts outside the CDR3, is GAGVSQSPSNKVTEKGKDVELRCDPISGHTALYWYRQSLGQGLEFLIYFQGNSAPDKSGLPSDRFSAERTGGSVSTLTIQRTQQEDSAVYLCASSLDGTSGGLLSEQYFGPGTRLTVT.

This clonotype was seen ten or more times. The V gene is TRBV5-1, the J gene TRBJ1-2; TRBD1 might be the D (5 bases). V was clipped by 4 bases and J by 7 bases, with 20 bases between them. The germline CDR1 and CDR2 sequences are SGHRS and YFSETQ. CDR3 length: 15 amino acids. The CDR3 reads CASSAASGLGVGYTF. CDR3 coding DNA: TGCGCCAGCAGCGCGGCGTCGGGACTCGGTGTTGGCTACACCTTC.

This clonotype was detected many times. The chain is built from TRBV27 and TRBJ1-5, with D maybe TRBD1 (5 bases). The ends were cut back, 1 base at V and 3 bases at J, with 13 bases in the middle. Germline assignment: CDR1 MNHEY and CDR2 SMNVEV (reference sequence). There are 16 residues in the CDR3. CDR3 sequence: CASSLWSGHPNQPQHF. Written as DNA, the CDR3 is TGTGCCAGCAGTTTATGGTCTGGACATCCCAATCAGCCCCAGCATTTT.

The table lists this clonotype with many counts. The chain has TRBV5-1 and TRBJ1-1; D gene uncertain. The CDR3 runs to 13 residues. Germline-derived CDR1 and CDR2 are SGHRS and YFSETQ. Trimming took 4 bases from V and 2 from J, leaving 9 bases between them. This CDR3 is CASSPGINTEAFF. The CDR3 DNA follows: TGCGCCAGCAGCCCCGGGATAAACACTGAAGCTTTCTTT. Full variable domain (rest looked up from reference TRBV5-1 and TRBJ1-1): KAGVTQTPRYLIKTRGQQVTLSCSPISGHRSVSWYQQTPGQGLQFLFEYFSETQRNKGNFPGRFSGRQFSNSRSEMNVSTLELGDSALYLCASSPGINTEAFFGQGTRLTVV.

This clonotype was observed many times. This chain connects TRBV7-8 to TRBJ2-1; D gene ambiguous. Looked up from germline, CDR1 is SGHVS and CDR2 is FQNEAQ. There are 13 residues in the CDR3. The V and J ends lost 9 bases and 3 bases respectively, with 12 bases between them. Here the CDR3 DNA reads TGTGCCAGTTATCCGAGAAGCTACAATGAGCAGTTCTTC. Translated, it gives CASYPRSYNEQFF.

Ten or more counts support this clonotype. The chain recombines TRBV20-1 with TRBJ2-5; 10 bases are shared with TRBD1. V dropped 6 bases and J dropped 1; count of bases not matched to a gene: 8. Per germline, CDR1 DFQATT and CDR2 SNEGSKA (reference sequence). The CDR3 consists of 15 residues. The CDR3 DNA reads TGCAGTGCAGGGGACAGGGGACGGGGCCAAGAGACCCAGTACTTC. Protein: CSAGDRGRGQETQYF.

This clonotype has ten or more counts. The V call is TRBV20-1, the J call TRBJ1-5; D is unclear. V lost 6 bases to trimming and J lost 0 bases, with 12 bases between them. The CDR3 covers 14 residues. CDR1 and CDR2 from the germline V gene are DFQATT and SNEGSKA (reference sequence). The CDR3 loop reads CSAAGPYSNQPQHF. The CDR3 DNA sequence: TGCAGTGCCGCCGGACCTTATAGCAATCAGCCCCAGCATTTT.